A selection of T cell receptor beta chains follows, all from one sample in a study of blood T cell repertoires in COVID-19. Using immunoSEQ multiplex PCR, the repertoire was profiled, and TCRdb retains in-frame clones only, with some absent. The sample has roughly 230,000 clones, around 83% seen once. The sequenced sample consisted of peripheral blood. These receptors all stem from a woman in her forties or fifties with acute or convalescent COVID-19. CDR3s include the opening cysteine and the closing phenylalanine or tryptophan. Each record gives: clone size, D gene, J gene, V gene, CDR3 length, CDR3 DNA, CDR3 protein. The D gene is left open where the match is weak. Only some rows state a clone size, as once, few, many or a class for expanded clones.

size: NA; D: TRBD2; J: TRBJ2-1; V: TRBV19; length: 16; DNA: TGTGCCAGTAGCAGTGGTGGCGGGAGGGGAAACAATGAGCAGTTCTTC; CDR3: CASSSGGGRGNNEQFF
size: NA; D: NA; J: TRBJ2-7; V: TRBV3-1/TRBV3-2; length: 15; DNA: TGTGCCAGCAGCGACCGGGGGTCGTACTACTACGAGCAGTACTTC; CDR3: CASSDRGSYYYEQYF
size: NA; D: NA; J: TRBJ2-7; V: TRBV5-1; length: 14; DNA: TGCGCCAGCCACCCTATTAGCGACTCCTACGAGCAGTACTTC; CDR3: CASHPISDSYEQYF
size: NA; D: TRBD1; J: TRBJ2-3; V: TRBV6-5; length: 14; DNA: TGTGCCAGCAGCCCCGGGACAGGGGGGGATACGCAGTATTTT; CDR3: CASSPGTGGDTQYF
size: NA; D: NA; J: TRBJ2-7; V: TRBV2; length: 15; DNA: TGTGCCAGCAGTGAAGCGAGTAGCCGCGCCTACGAGCAGTACTTC; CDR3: CASSEASSRAYEQYF
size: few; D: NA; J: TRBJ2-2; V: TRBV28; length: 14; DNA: TGTGCCAGCAGCCTAGACCGAATCACCGGGGAGCTGTTTTTT; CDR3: CASSLDRITGELFF
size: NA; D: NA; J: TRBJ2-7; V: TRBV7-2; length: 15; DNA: TGTGCCAGCAGCCTGCTTCGCGGGACCTACTACGAGCAGTACTTC; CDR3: CASSLLRGTYYEQYF
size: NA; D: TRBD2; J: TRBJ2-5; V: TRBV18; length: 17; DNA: TGTGCCAGCTCAAAACTAGCGGGGGCCCTTGAGGAAGAGACCCAGTACTTC; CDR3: CASSKLAGALEEETQYF
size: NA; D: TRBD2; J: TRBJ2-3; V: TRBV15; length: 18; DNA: TGTGCCACCAGCAGAGGTGGACTAGCGGGGGGCTACACAGATACGCAGTATTTT; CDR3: CATSRGGLAGGYTDTQYF
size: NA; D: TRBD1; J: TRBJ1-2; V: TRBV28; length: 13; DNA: TGTGCCAGCAGTCCGACAGGGAACTATGGCTACACCTTC; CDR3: CASSPTGNYGYTF
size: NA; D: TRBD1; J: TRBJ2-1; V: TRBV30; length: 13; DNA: TGTGCCTGGAGGAACAGGGGGCGGGATGAGCAGTTCTTC; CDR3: CAWRNRGRDEQFF
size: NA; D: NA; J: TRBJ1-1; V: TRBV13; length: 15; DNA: TGTGCCAGCAGCTTTGTGGGAGAAGGAAACACTGAAGCTTTCTTT; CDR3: CASSFVGEGNTEAFF
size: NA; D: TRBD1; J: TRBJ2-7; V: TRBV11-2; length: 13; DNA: TGTGCCAGCGGACAGGGGTATTCCTACGAGCAGTACTTC; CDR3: CASGQGYSYEQYF
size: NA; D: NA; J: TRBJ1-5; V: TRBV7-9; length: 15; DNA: TGTGCCAGCAGCCCGAGCACCGGCTTAGGGGGGCCCCAGCATTTT; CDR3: CASSPSTGLGGPQHF
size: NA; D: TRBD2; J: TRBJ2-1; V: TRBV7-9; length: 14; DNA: TGTGCCAGCAGCTTAGAGCTAGCGGGAAATGAGCAGTTCTTC; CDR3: CASSLELAGNEQFF
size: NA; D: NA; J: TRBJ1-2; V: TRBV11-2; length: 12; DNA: TGTGCCAGCAGCTCTTTTACGAGTGGCTACACCTTC; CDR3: CASSSFTSGYTF
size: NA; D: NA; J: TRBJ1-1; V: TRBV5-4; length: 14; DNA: TGTGCCAGCAGCTTGGAAGGCAGGGGTATGGGGGCTTTCTTT; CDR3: CASSLEGRGMGAFF
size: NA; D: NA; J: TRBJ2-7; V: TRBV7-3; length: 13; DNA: TGTGCCAGCAGCTTTGGGCAGTCGGACGAGCAGTACTTC; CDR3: CASSFGQSDEQYF
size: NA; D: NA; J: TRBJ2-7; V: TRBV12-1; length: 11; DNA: TGTGCCAGCAGCCCGGGTTACGAGCAGTACTTC; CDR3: CASSPGYEQYF
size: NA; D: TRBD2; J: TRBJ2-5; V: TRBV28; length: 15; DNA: TGTGCCAGCAGTTTTCAAAGCGGGAGGGCGGAGACCCAGTACTTC; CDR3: CASSFQSGRAETQYF
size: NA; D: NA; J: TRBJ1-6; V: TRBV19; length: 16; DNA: TGTGCCAGTAGTGTGGACAGCGGCTCCTATAATTCACCCCTCCACTTT; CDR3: CASSVDSGSYNSPLHF
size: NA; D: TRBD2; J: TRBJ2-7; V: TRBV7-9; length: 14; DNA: TGTGCCAGCAGCTTAACCCGGGCGGGGGACGAGCAGTACTTC; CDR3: CASSLTRAGDEQYF
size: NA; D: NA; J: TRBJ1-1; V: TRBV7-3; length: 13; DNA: TGTGCCAGCAGCTCAGGGGTTGGTACTGAAGCTTTCTTT; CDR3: CASSSGVGTEAFF
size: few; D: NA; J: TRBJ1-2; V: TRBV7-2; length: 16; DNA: TGTGCCAGCAGCTCATTAAGGTGGGGGGCTAACTATGGCTACACCTTC; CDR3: CASSSLRWGANYGYTF
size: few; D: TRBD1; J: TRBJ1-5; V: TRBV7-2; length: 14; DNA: TGTGCCAGCAGCGTGGACAGGACGAATCAGCCCCAGCATTTT; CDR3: CASSVDRTNQPQHF
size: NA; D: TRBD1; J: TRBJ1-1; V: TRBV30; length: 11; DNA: TGTGCCGGAGACAGGGGCACTGAAGCTTTCTTT; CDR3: CAGDRGTEAFF
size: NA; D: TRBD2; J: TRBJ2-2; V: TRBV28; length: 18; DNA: TGTGCCAGCAGTATGGGACTAGCGGGAGGGCCGAACACCGGGGAGCTGTTTTTT; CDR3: CASSMGLAGGPNTGELFF
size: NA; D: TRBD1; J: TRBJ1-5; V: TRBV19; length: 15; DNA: TGTGCCAGCGGACCCGGACAGGCGGGGCGTCAGCCCCAGCATTTT; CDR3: CASGPGQAGRQPQHF
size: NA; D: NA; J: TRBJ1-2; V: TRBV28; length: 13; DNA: TGTGCCAGCAGTTTCGGAGGGAGCTATGGCTACACCTTC; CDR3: CASSFGGSYGYTF
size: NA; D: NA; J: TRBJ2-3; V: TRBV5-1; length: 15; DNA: TGCGCCAGCAGCTTGGGTTCGGGGATCACAGATACGCAGTATTTT; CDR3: CASSLGSGITDTQYF
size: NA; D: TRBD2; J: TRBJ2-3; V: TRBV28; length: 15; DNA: TGTGCCAGCAGTTTACCCACTAGCGGCTCAGATACGCAGTATTTT; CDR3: CASSLPTSGSDTQYF
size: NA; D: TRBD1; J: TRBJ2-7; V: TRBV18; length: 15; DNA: TGTGCCAGCTCACCTATAGGACAGGGGTCCTACGAGCAGTACTTC; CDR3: CASSPIGQGSYEQYF
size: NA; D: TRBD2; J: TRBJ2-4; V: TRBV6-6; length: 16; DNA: TGTGCCAGCAGTTACTTAGCGGGTGGAGCCAAAAACATTCAGTACTTC; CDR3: CASSYLAGGAKNIQYF
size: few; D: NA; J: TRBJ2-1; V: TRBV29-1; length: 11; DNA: TGCAGCGTTGCTCCCAGTCATGAGCAGTTCTTC; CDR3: CSVAPSHEQFF
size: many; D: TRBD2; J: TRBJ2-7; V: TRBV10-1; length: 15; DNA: TGCGCCAGCAGTGGGGGAGGCGGGGGGCCTGACGAGCAGTACTTC; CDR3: CASSGGGGGPDEQYF
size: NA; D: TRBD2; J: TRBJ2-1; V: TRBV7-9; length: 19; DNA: TGTGCCAGCAGCCCTTTTACTAGCGGGAGGGCCGGCTCCTACAATGAGCAGTTCTTC; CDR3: CASSPFTSGRAGSYNEQFF
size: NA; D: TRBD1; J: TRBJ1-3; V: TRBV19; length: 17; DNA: TGTGCCAGTAGTTACGGGACAGGGGATTTGTCTGGAAACACCATATATTTT; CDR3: CASSYGTGDLSGNTIYF
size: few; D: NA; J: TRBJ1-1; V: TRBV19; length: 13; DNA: TGTGCCAGTAGTATCGGAGTGGCCTTTGGGGCTTTCTTT; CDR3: CASSIGVAFGAFF
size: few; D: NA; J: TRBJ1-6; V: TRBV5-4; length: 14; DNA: TGTGCCAGCAGCTTAAACAGCCCTTATTCACCCCTCCACTTT; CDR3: CASSLNSPYSPLHF
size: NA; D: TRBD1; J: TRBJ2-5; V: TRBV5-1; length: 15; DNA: TGCGCCAGCAGCACAGATCAAGGGGGCCGAGAGACCCAGTACTTC; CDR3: CASSTDQGGRETQYF
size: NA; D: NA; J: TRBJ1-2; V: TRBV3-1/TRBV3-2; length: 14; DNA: TGTGCCAGCAGCCAAGATGCCAGGGTGCGCGGCTACACCTTC; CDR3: CASSQDARVRGYTF
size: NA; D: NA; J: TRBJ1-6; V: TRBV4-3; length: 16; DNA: TGCGCCAGCAGCCAAGCCCCCAGGGCCGCGAATTCACCCCTCCACTTT; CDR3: CASSQAPRAANSPLHF
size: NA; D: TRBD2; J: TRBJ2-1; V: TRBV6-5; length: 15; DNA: TGTGCCAGCTGTCGGGGACTAGCGGCCTACAATGAGCAGTTCTTC; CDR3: CASCRGLAAYNEQFF
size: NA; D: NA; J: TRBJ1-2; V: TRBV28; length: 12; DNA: TGTGCCAGCAGTTTATCCCTTTATGGCTACACCTTC; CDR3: CASSLSLYGYTF
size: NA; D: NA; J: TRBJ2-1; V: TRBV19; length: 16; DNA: TGTGCCAGTAGTCCTTTCGACGGGGGTTCCTACAATGAGCAGTTCTTC; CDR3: CASSPFDGGSYNEQFF
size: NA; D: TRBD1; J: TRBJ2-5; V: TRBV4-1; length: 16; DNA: TGCGCCAGCAGCCGCACAAACGGACAGGTAAAAGAGACCCAGTACTTC; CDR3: CASSRTNGQVKETQYF
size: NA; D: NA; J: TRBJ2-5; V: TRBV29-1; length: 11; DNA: TGCAGCACCGGACAGGCGGGAACCCAGTACTTC; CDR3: CSTGQAGTQYF
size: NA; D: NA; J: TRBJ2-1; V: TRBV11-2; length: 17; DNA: TGTGCCAGCAGCACCCCGGACTCGTCACTAGGTTACAATGAGCAGTTCTTC; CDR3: CASSTPDSSLGYNEQFF
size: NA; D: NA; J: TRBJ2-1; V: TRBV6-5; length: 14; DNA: TGTGCCAGCAGTACCGGGGGTGGCTACAATGAGCAGTTCTTC; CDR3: CASSTGGGYNEQFF